This T cell receptor beta chain was recovered during a study of T-cell memory formation after mild COVID-19. Overall study context: Largely donor-specific TCR clusters were found. Notes on the study in general: Several responding clones turned up in pre-infection memory, indicating that cross-reactive memory may have taken part.

TCRdb analysed the 5' RACE reads with MiXCR anew, one entry per CDR3 protein. The table lists about 160,000 distinct CDR3 sequences, roughly 28% of them singletons. CDR1 and CDR2 (germline): KGHSH, LQKENI. Trimming pared 4 bases from V and 6 bases from J, leaving 16 bases between. The CDR3 runs 15 residues. The table lists this clonotype with a few counts. Antigen specificity is unknown. The clonotype comes from an adult woman who had mild COVID-19 (a few samples of this study predate the infection). Cell type and time point are not known. Sequencing was performed on PBMCs or a T cell subset sorted from them (not recorded which). The rearrangement links TRBV18 to TRBJ2-1; D perhaps matches TRBD1 (6 bases). CDR3 residues: CASSLSRGYLNEQFF. CDR3 nucleotides: TGTGCCAGCTCACTCTCGAGGGGGTACCTCAATGAGCAGTTCTTC.